This T cell receptor (beta chain) is drawn from a study of response to subunit inactivated influenza vaccine. The study's findings and limits: Few new T cells, the authors suggested, are recruited by each seasonal influenza vaccination.

Points on this clonotype: No antigen is known for it.

TCRdb re-analysed the RT-PCR reads in MiXCR, keeping a single row per CDR3 protein. The sample contains approximately 680,000 distinct CDR3 sequences, approximately 14% of which appear only once. There are 16 residues in the CDR3. With 4 bases removed from V and 4 bases from J, the gap between germline ends came to 14 bases. Germline CDR1 reads SGHTA; CDR2 reads FQGNSA. Sample: PBMCs from blood, taken less than 13 days after vaccination. The J gene is TRBJ2-6, the V gene TRBV7-2; TRBD2 is a possible D gene (5 bases). The sequence derives from a man aged 45-65 years who received an inactivated influenza vaccine. The CDR3 bases are TGTGCCAGCAGCTGGGCAGCGGCTCGAGGGGCCAACGTCCTGACTTTC. It codes for CASSWAAARGANVLTF. Complete variable domain (other parts from reference TRBV7-2 and TRBJ2-6): GAGVSQSPSNKVTEKGKDVELRCDPISGHTALYWYRQSLGQGLEFLIYFQGNSAPDKSGLPSDRFSAERTGGSVSTLTIQRTQQEDSAVYLCASSWAAARGANVLTFGAGSRLTVL.